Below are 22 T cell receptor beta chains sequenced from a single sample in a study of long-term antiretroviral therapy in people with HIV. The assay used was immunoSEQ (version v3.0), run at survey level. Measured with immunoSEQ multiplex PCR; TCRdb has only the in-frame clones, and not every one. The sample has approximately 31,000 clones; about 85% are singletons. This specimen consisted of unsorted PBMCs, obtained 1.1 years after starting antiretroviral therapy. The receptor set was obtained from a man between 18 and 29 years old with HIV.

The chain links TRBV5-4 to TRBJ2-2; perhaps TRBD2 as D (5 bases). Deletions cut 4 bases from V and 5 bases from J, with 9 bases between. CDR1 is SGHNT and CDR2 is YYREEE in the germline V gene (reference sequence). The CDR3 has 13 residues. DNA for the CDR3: TGTGCCAGCAGCGAAACGGGGACCGGGGAGCTGTTTTTT. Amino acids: CASSETGTGELFF.

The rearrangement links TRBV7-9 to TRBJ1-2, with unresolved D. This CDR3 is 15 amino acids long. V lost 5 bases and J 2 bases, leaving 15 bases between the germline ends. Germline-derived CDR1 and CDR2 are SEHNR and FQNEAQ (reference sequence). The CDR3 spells CASSATEPPNYGYTF. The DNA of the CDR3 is TGTGCCAGCAGCGCAACAGAGCCTCCCAACTATGGCTACACCTTC.

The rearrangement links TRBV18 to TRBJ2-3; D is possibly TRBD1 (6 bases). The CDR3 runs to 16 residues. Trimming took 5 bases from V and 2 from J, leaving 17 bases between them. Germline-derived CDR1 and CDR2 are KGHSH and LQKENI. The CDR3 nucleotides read TGTGCCAGCTCATCAACCGGGACATTACTCACAGATACGCAGTATTTT. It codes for CASSSTGTLLTDTQYF.

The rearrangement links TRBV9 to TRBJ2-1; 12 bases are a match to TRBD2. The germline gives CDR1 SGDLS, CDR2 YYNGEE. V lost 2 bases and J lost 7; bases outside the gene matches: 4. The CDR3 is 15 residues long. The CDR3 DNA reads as TGTGCCAGCAGCGTTACTAGCGGGGGGCGGAATGAGCAGTTCTTC. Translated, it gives CASSVTSGGRNEQFF.

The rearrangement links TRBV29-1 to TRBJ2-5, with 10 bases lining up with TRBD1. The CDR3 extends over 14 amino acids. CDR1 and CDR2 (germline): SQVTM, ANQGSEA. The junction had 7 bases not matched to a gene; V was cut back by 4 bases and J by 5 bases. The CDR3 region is CSVGGTGAGETQYF. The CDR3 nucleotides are TGCAGCGTTGGAGGGACAGGGGCCGGGGAGACCCAGTACTTC.

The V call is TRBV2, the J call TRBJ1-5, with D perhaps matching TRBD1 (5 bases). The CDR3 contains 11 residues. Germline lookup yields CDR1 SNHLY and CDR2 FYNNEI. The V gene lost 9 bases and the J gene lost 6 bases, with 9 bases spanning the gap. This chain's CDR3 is CASQDSQPQHF. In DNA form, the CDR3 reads TGTGCCAGTCAAGACAGTCAGCCCCAGCATTTT. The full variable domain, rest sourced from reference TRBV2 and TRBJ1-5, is EPEVTQTPSHQVTQMGQEVILRCVPISNHLYFYWYRQILGQKVEFLVSFYNNEISEKSEIFDDQFSVERPDGSNFTLKIRSTKLEDSAMYFCASQDSQPQHFGDGTRLSIL.

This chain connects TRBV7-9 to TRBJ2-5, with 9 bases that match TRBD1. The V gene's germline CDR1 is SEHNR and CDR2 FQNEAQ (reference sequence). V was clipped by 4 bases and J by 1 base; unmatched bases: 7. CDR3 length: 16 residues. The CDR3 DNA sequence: TGTGCCAGCAGCTATAATCCGGGACAGGGCCAAGAGACCCAGTACTTC. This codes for CASSYNPGQGQETQYF.

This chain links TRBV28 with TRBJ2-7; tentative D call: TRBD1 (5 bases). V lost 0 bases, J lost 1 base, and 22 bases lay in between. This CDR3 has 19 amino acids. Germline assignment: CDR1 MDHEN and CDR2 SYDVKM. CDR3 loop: CASSLWLLIQDTVSYEQYF. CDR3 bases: TGTGCCAGCAGTTTATGGCTCCTAATACAGGATACCGTTTCCTACGAGCAGTACTTC.

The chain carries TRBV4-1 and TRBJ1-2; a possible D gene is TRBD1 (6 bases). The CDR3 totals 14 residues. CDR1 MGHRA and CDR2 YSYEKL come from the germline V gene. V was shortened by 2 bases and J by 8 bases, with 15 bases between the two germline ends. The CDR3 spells CASSQTGGRYGYTF. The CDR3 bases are TGCGCCAGCAGCCAAACCGGGGGCAGATACGGCTACACCTTC.

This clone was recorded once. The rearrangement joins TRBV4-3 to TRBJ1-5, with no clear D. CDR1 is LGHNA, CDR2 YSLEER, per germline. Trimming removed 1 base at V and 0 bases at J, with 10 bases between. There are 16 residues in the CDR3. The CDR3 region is CASSQGGGDSNQPQHF. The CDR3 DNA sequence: TGCGCCAGCAGCCAAGGAGGAGGAGATAGCAATCAGCCCCAGCATTTT.

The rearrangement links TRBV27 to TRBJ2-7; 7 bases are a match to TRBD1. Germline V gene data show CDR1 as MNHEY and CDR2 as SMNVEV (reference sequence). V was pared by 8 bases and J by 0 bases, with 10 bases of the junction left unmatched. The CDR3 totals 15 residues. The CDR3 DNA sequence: TGTGCCAGCGGCTCAACCGGGACAGTCTCCTACGAGCAGTACTTC. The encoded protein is CASGSTGTVSYEQYF.

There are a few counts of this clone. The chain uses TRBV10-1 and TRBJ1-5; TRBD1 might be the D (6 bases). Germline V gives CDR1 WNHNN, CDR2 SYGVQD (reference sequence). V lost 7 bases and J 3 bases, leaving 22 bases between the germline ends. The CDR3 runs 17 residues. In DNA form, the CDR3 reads TGCGCCAGCACCTCGAGGGGGTATAAGCCCCCCAATCAGCCCCAGCATTTT. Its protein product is CASTSRGYKPPNQPQHF.

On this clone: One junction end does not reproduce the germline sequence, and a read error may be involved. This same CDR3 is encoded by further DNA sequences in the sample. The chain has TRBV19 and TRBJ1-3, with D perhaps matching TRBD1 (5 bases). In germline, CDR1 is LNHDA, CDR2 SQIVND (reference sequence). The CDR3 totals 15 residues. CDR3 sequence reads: CASTQTGDSGNTIYF. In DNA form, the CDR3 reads TGTGCTAGTACCCAAACAGGCGACTCTGGAAACACCATATATTTT.

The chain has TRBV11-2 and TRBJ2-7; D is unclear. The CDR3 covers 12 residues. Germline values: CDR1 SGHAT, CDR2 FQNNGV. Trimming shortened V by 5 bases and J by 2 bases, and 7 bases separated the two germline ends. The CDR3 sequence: CASSAQAYEQYF. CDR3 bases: TGTGCCAGCAGCGCCCAGGCCTACGAGCAGTACTTC.

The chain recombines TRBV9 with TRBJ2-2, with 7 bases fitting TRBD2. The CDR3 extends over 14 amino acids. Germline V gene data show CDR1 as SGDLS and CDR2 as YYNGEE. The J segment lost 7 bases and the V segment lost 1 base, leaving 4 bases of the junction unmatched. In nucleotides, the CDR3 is TGTGCCAGCAGCGTACTAGCGGCGGGCGGGGAGCTGTTTTTT. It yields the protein CASSVLAAGGELFF.

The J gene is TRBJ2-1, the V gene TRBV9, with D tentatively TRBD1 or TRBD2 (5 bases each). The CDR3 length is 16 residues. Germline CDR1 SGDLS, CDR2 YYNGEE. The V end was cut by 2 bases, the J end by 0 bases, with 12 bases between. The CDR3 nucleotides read TGTGCCAGCAGCGTGGAAGGGACCAGCTCCTACAATGAGCAGTTCTTC. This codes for CASSVEGTSSYNEQFF.

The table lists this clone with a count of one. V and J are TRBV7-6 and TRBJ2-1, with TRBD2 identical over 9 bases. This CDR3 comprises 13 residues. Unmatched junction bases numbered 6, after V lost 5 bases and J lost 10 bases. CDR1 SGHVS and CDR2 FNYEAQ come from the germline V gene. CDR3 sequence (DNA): TGTGCCAGCAGCCGTAGCGGGAGCGGGGAGCAGTTCTTC. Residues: CASSRSGSGEQFF.

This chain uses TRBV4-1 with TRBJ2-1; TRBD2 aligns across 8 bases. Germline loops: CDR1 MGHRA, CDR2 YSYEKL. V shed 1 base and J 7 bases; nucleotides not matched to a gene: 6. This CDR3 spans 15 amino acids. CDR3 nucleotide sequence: TGCGCCAGCAGCCAAGTCGGGGGGGGAGGAAATGAGCAGTTCTTC. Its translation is CASSQVGGGGNEQFF.

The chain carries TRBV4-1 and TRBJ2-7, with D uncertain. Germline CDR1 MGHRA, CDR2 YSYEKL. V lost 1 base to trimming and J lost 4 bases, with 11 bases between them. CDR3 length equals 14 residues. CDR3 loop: CASSQAAHLYEQYF. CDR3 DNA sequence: TGCGCCAGCAGCCAAGCCGCTCATTTATACGAGCAGTACTTC.

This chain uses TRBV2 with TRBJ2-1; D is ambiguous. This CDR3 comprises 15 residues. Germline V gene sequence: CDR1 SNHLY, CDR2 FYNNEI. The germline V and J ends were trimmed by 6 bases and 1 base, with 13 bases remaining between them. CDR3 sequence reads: CASRDDTYSYNEQFF. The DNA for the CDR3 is TGTGCCAGCAGGGACGACACTTATTCCTACAATGAGCAGTTCTTC.

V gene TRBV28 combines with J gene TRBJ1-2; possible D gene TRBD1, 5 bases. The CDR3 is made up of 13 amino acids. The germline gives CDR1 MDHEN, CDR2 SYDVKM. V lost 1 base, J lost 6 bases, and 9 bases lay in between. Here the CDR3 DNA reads TGTGCCAGCAGTTTATCAGGGAAAGATGGCTACACCTTC. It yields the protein CASSLSGKDGYTF.

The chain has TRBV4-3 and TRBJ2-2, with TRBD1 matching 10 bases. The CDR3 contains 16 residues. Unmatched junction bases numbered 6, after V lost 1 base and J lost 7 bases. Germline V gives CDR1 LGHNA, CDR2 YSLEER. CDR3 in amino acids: CASSQAGTGEYGELFF. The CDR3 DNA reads TGCGCCAGCAGCCAAGCCGGGACAGGGGAGTACGGGGAGCTGTTTTTT.